One T cell receptor (beta chain) is described in this entry. This sample is part of a study of blood T cells in healthy people across ages. As for the study in general: About one barcoded beta molecule per two T cells was the capture yield of template switching.

Germline CDR1 and CDR2: KGHSH and LQKENI. V was pared by 2 bases and J by 3 bases, with 11 bases between. There are 15 residues in the CDR3. Per sample, at least 5 micrograms of total RNA were extracted. Next came a second PCR, run for roughly 6 to 11 cycles, which used a sample-barcoded 5' primer along with a J-beta primer mix. Each cDNA molecule was tagged by a template-switch adaptor that had 12 random nucleotides. All samples gave at least 2.5 million CDR3-containing paired-end reads. TCRdb re-called the 5' RACE reads through MiXCR, storing one row per CDR3 protein. Among about 1.4 million distinct CDR3 sequences listed, around 59% were seen once.

The sequenced sample consisted of blood. The clonotype comes from a man between 18 and 29 years old in good health. This rearrangement joins TRBV18 to TRBJ1-5, with D perhaps matching TRBD1 (6 bases). CDR3 nucleotide sequence: TGTGCCAGCTCACCAGGGGGGCCGATCAATCAGCCCCAGCATTTT. Its protein product is CASSPGGPINQPQHF.